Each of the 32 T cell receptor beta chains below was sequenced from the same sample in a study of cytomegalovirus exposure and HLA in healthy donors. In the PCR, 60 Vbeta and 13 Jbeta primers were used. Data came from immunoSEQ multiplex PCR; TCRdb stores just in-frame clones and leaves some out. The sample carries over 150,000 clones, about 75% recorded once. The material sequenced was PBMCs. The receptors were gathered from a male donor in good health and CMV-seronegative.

The chain's CDR3 is CASSAAGTGVYEQYF. The CDR3 DNA sequence: TGTGCCAGCAGCGCAGCCGGGACGGGGGTCTACGAGCAGTACTTC. The V and J genes are TRBV7-6 and TRBJ2-7, with D tentatively TRBD2 (6 bases). The CDR3 has 15 residues. With 5 bases removed from V and 3 bases from J, the gap between germline ends came to 17 bases. In germline, CDR1 is SGHVS, CDR2 FNYEAQ.

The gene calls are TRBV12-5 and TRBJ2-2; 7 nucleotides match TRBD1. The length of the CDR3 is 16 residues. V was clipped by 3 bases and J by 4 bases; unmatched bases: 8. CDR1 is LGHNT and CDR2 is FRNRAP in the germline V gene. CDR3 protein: CASGFQTGRGTGELFF. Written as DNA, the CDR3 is TGTGCTAGTGGTTTCCAGACAGGGCGCGGCACCGGGGAGCTGTTTTTT.

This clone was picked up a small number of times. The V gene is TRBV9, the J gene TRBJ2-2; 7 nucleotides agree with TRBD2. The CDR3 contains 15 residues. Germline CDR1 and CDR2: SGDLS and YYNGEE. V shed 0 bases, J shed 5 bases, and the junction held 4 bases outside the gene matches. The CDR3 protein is CASSVGAGVTGELFF. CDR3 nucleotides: TGTGCCAGCAGCGTAGGTGCGGGAGTGACCGGGGAGCTGTTTTTT.

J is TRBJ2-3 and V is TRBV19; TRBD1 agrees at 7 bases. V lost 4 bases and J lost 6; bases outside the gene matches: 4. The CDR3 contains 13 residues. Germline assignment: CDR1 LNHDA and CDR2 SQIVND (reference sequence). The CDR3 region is CASSRQGRDTQYF. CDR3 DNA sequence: TGTGCCAGTAGTAGACAGGGAAGGGATACGCAGTATTTT.

The CDR3 reads CASSFEETQYF. DNA of the CDR3: TGTGCCAGCAGTTTCGAGGAGACCCAGTACTTC. The chain carries TRBV28 and TRBJ2-5; no clear D gene. This CDR3 comprises 11 residues. V lost 3 bases, J lost 5 bases, and 4 bases lay in between. CDR1 is MDHEN, CDR2 SYDVKM, per germline.

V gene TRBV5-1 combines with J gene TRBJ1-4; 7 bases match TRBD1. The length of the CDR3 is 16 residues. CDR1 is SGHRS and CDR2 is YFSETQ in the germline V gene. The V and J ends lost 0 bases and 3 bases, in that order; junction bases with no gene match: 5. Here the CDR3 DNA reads TGCGCCAGCAGCTTGGCCACAGGGGCCCCTAATGAAAAACTGTTTTTT. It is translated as CASSLATGAPNEKLFF.

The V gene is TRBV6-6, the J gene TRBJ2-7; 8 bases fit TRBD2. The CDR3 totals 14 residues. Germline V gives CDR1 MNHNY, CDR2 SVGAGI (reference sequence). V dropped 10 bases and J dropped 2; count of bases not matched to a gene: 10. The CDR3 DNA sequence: TGTGCCACCTCCCTGCGGGAGGTCGCCTACGAGCAGTACTTC. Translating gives CATSLREVAYEQYF.

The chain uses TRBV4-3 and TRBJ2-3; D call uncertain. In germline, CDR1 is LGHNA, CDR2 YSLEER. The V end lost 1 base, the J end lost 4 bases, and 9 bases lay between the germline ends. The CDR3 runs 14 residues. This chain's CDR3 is CASSQGTRADTQYF. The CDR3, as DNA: TGCGCCAGCAGCCAAGGTACACGGGCAGATACGCAGTATTTT.

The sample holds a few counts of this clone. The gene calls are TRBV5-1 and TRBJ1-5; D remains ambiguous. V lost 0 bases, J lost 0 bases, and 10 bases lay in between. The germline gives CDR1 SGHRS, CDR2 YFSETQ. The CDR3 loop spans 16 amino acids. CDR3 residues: CASSLDGEHSNQPQHF. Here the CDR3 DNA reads TGCGCCAGCAGCTTGGACGGTGAGCATAGCAATCAGCCCCAGCATTTT.

The CDR3 region is CASSVETGRLGELFF. CDR3 sequence (DNA): TGTGCCAGCAGCGTTGAGACGGGAAGACTCGGGGAGCTGTTTTTT. The gene calls are TRBV9 and TRBJ1-3; maybe TRBD2 (5 bases). Gene TRBJ2-2 matches the end of the DNA better, so the J call may be wrong. The CDR3 runs 15 residues. Germline V gene lookup returns CDR1 SGDLS and CDR2 YYNGEE.

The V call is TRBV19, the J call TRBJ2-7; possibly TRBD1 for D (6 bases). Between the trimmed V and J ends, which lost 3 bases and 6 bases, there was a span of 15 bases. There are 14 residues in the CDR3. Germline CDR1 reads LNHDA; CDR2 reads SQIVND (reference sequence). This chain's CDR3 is CASSISGGSPEQYF. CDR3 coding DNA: TGTGCCAGTAGTATCTCTGGGGGCAGTCCCGAGCAGTACTTC.

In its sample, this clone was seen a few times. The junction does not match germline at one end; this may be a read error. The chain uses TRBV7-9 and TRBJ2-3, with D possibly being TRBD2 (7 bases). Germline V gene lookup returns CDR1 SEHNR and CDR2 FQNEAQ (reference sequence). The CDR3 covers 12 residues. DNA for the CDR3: TGTTCCAGCGGGACATCGGGAGATACGCAGTATTTT. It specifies CSSGTSGDTQYF.

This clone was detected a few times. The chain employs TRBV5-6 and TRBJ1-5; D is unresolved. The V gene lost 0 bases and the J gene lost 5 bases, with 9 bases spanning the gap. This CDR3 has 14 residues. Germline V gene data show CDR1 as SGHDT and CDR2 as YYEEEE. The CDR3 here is CASSLGQVDQPQHF. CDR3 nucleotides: TGTGCCAGCAGCTTGGGGCAGGTGGATCAGCCCCAGCATTTT.

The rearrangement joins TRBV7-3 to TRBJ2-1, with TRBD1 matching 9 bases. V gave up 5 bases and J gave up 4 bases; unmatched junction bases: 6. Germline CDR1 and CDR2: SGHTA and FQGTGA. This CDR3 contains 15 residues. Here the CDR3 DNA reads TGTGCCAGCAGCATTACAGGGGGCGAATACAATGAGCAGTTCTTC. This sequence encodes CASSITGGEYNEQFF.

The CDR3 loop reads CASSLGGADEKLFF. CDR3 DNA sequence: TGTGCCAGTAGTCTAGGGGGCGCCGATGAAAAACTGTTTTTT. V usage is TRBV19 and J usage is TRBJ1-4; TRBD1 matches at 7 bases. Germline V gene sequence: CDR1 LNHDA, CDR2 SQIVND (reference sequence). The CDR3 spans 14 residues. The ends lost 5 bases at V and 6 bases at J; junction bases unmatched: 6.

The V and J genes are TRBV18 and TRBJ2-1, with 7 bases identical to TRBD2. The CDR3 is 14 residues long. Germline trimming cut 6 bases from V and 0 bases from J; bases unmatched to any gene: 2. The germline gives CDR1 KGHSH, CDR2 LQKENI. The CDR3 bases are TGTGCCAGCTCCCCGGGGGGCTCCTACAATGAGCAGTTCTTC. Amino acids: CASSPGGSYNEQFF.

CDR3: CASSQEPGRVEQFF. The CDR3 bases are TGCGCCAGCAGCCAAGAGCCCGGCAGGGTTGAGCAGTTCTTC. The rearrangement uses TRBV4-1 and TRBJ2-1; D may be TRBD1 (5 bases). The CDR3 loop spans 14 amino acids. Germline CDR1 reads MGHRA; CDR2 reads YSYEKL. V was trimmed by 0 bases and J by 9 bases, leaving 12 bases between them.

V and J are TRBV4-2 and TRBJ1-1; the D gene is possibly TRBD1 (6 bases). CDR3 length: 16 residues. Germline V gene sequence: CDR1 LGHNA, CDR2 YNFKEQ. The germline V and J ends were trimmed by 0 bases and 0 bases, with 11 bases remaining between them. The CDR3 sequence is CASSQDEDRMNTEAFF. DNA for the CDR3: TGTGCCAGCAGCCAAGACGAGGACAGAATGAACACTGAAGCTTTCTTT.

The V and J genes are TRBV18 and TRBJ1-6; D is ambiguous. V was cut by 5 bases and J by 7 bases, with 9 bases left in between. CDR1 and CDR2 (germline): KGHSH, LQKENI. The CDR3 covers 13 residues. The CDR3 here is CASSEVKNSPLHF. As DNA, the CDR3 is TGTGCCAGCTCAGAGGTTAAGAATTCACCCCTCCACTTT.

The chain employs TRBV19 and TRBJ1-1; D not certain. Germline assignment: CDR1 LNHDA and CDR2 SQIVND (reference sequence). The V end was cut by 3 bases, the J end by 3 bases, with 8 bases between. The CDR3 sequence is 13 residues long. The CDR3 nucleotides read TGTGCCAGTAGTATCTTCCGGGACACTGAAGCTTTCTTT. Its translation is CASSIFRDTEAFF.

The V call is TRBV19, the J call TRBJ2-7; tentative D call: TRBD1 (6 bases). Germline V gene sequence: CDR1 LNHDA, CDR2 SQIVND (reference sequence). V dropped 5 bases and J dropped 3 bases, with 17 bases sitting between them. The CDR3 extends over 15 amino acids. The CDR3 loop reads CASSLLYRVNYEQYF. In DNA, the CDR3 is TGTGCCAGTAGTCTTCTGTACAGGGTCAACTACGAGCAGTACTTC.

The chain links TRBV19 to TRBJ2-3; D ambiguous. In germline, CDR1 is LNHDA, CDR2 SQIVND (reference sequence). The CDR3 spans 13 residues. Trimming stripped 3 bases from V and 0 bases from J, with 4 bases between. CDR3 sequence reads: CASSIGSTDTQYF. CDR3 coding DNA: TGTGCCAGTAGTATCGGGAGCACAGATACGCAGTATTTT.

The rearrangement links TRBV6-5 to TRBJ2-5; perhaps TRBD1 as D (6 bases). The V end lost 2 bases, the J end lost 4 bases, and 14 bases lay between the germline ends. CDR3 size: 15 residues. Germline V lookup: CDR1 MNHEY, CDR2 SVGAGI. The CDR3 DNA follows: TGTGCCAGCAGTTACACAGAACAGGGTGGAGAGACCCAGTACTTC. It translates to CASSYTEQGGETQYF.

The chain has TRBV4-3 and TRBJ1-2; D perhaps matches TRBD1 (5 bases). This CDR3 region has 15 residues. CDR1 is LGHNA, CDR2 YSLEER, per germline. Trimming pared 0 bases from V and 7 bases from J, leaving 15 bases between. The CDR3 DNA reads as TGCGCCAGCAGCCAAGAACAAAAGGTTAGGGGTGGCTACACCTTC. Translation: CASSQEQKVRGGYTF.

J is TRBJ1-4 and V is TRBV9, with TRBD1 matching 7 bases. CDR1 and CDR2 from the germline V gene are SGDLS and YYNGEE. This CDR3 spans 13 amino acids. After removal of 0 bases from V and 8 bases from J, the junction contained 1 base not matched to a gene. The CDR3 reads CASSVGTGEKLFF. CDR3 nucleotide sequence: TGTGCCAGCAGCGTAGGGACAGGCGAAAAACTGTTTTTT.

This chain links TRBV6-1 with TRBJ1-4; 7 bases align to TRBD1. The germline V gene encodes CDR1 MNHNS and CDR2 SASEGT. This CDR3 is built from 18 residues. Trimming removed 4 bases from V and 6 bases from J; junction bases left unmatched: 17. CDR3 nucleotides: TGTGCCAGCAGTGGGGGACAGCTAGTGGCGGGGCGGGATGAAAAACTGTTTTTT. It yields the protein CASSGGQLVAGRDEKLFF.

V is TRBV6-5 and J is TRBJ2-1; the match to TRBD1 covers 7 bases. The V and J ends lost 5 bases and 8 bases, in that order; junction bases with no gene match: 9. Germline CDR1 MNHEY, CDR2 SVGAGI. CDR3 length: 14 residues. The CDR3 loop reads CASSVTGSLHEQFF. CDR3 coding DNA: TGTGCCAGCAGTGTGACAGGGTCCCTCCATGAGCAGTTCTTC.

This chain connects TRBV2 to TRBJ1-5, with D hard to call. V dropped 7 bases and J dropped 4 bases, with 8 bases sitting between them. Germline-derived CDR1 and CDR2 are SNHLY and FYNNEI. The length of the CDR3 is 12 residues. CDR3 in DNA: TGTGCCAGCAACCCACAGAATCAGCCCCAGCATTTT. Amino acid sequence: CASNPQNQPQHF.

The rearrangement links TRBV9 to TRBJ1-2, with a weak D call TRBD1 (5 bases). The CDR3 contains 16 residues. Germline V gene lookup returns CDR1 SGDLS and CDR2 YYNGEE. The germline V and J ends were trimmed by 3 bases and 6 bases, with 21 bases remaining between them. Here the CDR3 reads CASSAPKSSQGHGYTF. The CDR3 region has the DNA TGTGCCAGCAGCGCCCCGAAATCCTCGCAGGGTCATGGCTACACCTTC.

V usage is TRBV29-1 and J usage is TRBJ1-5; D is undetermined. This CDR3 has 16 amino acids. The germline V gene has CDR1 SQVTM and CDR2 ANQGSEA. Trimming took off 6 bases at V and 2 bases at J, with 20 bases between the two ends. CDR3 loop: CSVVEFAGIGNQPQHF. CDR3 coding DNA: TGCAGCGTCGTGGAATTTGCGGGGATTGGCAATCAGCCCCAGCATTTT.

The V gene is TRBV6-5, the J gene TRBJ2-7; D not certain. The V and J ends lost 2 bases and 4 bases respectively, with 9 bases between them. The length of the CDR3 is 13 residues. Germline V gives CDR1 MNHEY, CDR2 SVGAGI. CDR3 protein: CASSYTPSYEQYF. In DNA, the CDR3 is TGTGCCAGCAGTTACACTCCGTCGTACGAGCAGTACTTC.

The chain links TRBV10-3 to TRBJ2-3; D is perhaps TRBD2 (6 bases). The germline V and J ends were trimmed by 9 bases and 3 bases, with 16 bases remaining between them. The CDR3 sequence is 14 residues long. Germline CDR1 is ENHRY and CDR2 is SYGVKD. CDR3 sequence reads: CAMDGGGATDTQYF. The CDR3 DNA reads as TGTGCCATGGATGGCGGCGGGGCTACAGATACGCAGTATTTT.